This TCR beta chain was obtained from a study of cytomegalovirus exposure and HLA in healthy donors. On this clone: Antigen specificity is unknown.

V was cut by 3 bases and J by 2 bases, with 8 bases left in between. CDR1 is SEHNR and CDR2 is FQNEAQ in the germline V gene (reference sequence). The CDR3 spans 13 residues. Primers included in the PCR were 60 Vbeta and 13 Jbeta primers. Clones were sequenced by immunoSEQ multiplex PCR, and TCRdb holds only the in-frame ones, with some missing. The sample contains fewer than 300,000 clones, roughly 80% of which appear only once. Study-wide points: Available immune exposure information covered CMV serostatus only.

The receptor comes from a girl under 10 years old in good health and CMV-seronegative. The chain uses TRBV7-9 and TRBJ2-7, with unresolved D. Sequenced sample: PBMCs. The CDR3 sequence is CASSFSGTYEQYF. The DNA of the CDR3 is TGTGCCAGCAGCTTCTCAGGTACCTACGAGCAGTACTTC.